A selection of T cell receptor beta chains follows, all from one sample in a study of T cell repertoires in cytomegalovirus infection. Which antigens these TCRs recognize remains unknown. TCRdb fed the reads into MiXCR, producing one record per CDR3 protein. The sample lists 900,000 to 950,000 distinct CDR3 sequences, approximately 32% occurring once. Sequenced here: cultured CD8+ T cells from PBMCs, sampled from culture after CMV antigen stimulation. The receptor set was obtained from a human donor in good health (CMV status not recorded). Some clones in this sample may be carry-over from other donors' samples. Both conserved end residues are part of each CDR3. Each record gives: J gene, V gene, clone size, D gene, CDR3 DNA, CDR3 protein. D genes are given only for firm matches. Clone size is not always given. Where it is, it says once, few, many or a class for expanded clones.

TRBJ2-7,TRBV6-5,few,.,TGTGCCAGCAGTTTTAGGCGAGTTCGGGGGGAGCAGTACTTC,CASSFRRVRGEQYF
TRBJ1-4,TRBV6-5,.,.,TGTGCCAGCCGTGCGGGTGAAAAACTGTTTTTT,CASRAGEKLFF
TRBJ1-2,TRBV10-3,many,TRBD1,TGTGCCATCAGCTCAGGGGGCGCTAACTATGGCTACACCTTC,CAISSGGANYGYTF
TRBJ2-1,TRBV28,.,.,TGTGCCAGCAGTGCCAGGGTGGGGGGCTCCTACAATGAGCAGTTCTTC,CASSARVGGSYNEQFF
TRBJ2-5,TRBV7-2,few,.,TGTGCCAGCAGCTTAGTTGGAGCGAAAGTGGAGACCCAGTACTTC,CASSLVGAKVETQYF
TRBJ1-1,TRBV7-6,.,.,TGTGCCAGCACCCCCCCGGGAGGACAGGAAGCTTTCTTT,CASTPPGGQEAFF
TRBJ2-1,TRBV7-2,many,.,TGTGCCAGCAGCTTAGCGCCTAGCTCGGGCGAGGGGAGATCCTACAATGAGCAGTTCTTC,CASSLAPSSGEGRSYNEQFF
TRBJ1-5,TRBV12-3/TRBV12-4,many,.,TGTGCCAGCAGTCGGACAGAGCTTAGCAATCAGCCCCAGCATTTT,CASSRTELSNQPQHF
TRBJ2-5,TRBV28,.,.,TGTGCCAGCAGTTTCCACCAGGGTGGGCCTCTCCCCAAGACCCAGTACTTC,CASSFHQGGPLPKTQYF
TRBJ1-1,TRBV7-9,few,.,TGTGCCAGCAGCCACGGAGGATCCGAAGCTTTCTTT,CASSHGGSEAFF
TRBJ1-2,TRBV6-1,.,.,TGTGCCAGCAGTGAAGTCAGGAGAGGGGGTTATGGCTACACCTTC,CASSEVRRGGYGYTF
TRBJ2-2,TRBV7-6,.,TRBD2,TGTGTCAGCAGCCTCAGAAGCGGGGAGGCATTCGGGGAGCTGTTTTTT,CVSSLRSGEAFGELFF
TRBJ2-7,TRBV7-2,.,.,TGTGCCAGCAGCCCCATATGGACGGTGAGTGGTGCGGGGCCCGCGGACGAGCAGTACTTC,CASSPIWTVSGAGPADEQYF
TRBJ1-1,TRBV7-6,few,.,TGTGCCAGCAGCTACCTTAGAGAAGAAGCTTTCTTT,CASSYLREEAFF
TRBJ1-1,TRBV6-1,.,.,TGTGCCAACATTAGCACTGAAGCTTTCTTT,CANISTEAFF
TRBJ2-3,TRBV10-3,.,.,TGTGTCATCGGAACAGATACGCAGTATTTT,CVIGTDTQYF
TRBJ2-1,TRBV12-3/TRBV12-4,.,.,TGTGCCAGCAGTTTGACCCTTAATAATGAGCAGTTCTTC,CASSLTLNNEQFF
TRBJ2-7,TRBV6-2/TRBV6-3,.,.,TGTGCCAGCAGTTACTCGAAGGAGGCAGGGAAATACTACGAGCAGTACTTC,CASSYSKEAGKYYEQYF
TRBJ2-1,TRBV4-1,.,.,TGCGCCAGCAGCCAACCGGGACAACTCTACAATGAGCAGTTCTTC,CASSQPGQLYNEQFF
TRBJ1-1,TRBV19,.,.,TGTGCCAGTAGTATGGGGGCGCGGACTGAAGCTTTCTTT,CASSMGARTEAFF
TRBJ2-7,TRBV6-1,.,.,TGTGCCAGCAGTGAAGGGCCACAAATCGGTGTCGAGCAGTACTTC,CASSEGPQIGVEQYF
TRBJ2-3,TRBV9,.,.,TGTGCCAGCAGCGCATACCCGAGGGATGCAGATACGCAGTATTTT,CASSAYPRDADTQYF
TRBJ2-3,TRBV24-1,once,TRBD1,TGTGCCACCAGTGACCCCTACAGGGGGCGACCCACAGATACGCAGTATTTT,CATSDPYRGRPTDTQYF